The sequence of this T cell receptor beta chain was determined in a study of cytomegalovirus exposure and HLA in healthy donors. Regarding this clone: The target antigen is unknown.

General study results and limits: Rare sequences made up most TCRs, while some public TCRs were found in many donors. Some TCR beta chains (more than 150 of them) were listed as cytomegalovirus-associated.

Some clones are missing from TCRdb's copy, which holds only in-frame ones; the method was immunoSEQ multiplex PCR. The profile shows roughly 80,000 clones, roughly 88% of them singletons. Germline V lookup: CDR1 SGHAT, CDR2 FQNNGV. The CDR3 is 15 residues long. Trimming cost V 0 bases and J 7 bases, with 13 bases left between them. Sequenced sample: PBMCs. This TCR was recovered from a man aged 30-40 years in good health and CMV-seronegative. The V and J genes are TRBV11-2 and TRBJ1-5, with D possibly being TRBD1 (6 bases). The CDR3 here is CASSLEGQGRQPQHF. The DNA for the CDR3 is TGTGCCAGCAGCTTAGAAGGCCAGGGGAGACAGCCCCAGCATTTT.